This T cell receptor (beta chain) was sequenced during a study of cytomegalovirus exposure and HLA in healthy donors. Overall study: Sequencing of roughly 180 million T cells in an earlier analysis found 100 million to 140 million unique TCR beta sequences.

PCR involved 60 Vbeta and 13 Jbeta primers. Sequencing used immunoSEQ multiplex PCR; TCRdb keeps in-frame clones, though not all of them. There are approximately 150,000 clones in the sample; 80% occur only once, and approximately 15% lies in the top ten. This CDR3 comprises 13 residues. The germline V and J ends were trimmed by 4 bases and 5 bases, with 8 bases remaining between them. Germline V gene sequence: CDR1 MNHEY, CDR2 SMNVEV (reference sequence). This TCR derives from a woman aged 40-49 years in good health and CMV-seronegative. V gene TRBV27 combines with J gene TRBJ2-2; D ambiguous. Sequencing was done on a sample of PBMCs. In DNA form, the CDR3 reads TGTGCCAGCAGTTGGTATGAGACCGGGGAGCTGTTTTTT. Amino acid sequence: CASSWYETGELFF.